These 24 T cell receptor beta chains share one sample of origin, sequenced in a study of cytomegalovirus exposure and HLA in healthy donors. PCR involved 60 Vbeta and 13 Jbeta primers. Profiled with immunoSEQ multiplex PCR; TCRdb holds only in-frame clones, not every one. This table has some 91,000 clones, around 77% appearing once. Specimen: PBMCs. These receptors were obtained from a man aged 35-49 years in good health and CMV-seronegative.

This clone has more than one count but fewer than ten. The chain uses TRBV6-1 and TRBJ1-2; D is uncertain. The CDR3 has 13 residues. V was trimmed by 1 base and J by 4 bases, leaving 7 bases between them. Germline lookup yields CDR1 MNHNS and CDR2 SASEGT. CDR3 nucleotide sequence: TGTGCCAGCAGTGAAGAGGAGTTCTATGGCTACACCTTC. Translation gives CASSEEEFYGYTF.

A single count supports this clone. The CDR3 region is CAWGDSGNTIYF. CDR3 bases: TGTGCCTGGGGGGACTCCGGAAACACCATATATTTT. The rearrangement joins TRBV30 to TRBJ1-3; the D gene is possibly TRBD1 (5 bases). Germline V gene lookup returns CDR1 GTSNPN and CDR2 SVGIG (reference sequence). Trimming removed 5 bases from V and 4 bases from J, with 9 bases in between. This CDR3 is built from 12 residues. Full variable domain (rest looked up from reference TRBV30 and TRBJ1-3): SQTIHQWPATLVQPVGSPLSLECTVEGTSNPNLYWYRQAAGRGLQLLFYSVGIGQISSEVPQNLSASRPQDRQFILSSKKLLLSDSGFYLCAWGDSGNTIYFGEGSWLTVV.

The chain carries TRBV18 and TRBJ1-6; weak D call: TRBD1 (6 bases). Per the germline V gene, CDR1 is KGHSH and CDR2 is LQKENI. V lost 3 bases, J lost 11 bases, and 11 bases lay in between. The CDR3 sequence is 13 residues long. The CDR3 spells CASSPQQGTPLHF. The CDR3 region has the DNA TGTGCCAGCTCACCGCAACAGGGAACACCCCTCCACTTT.

The chain uses TRBV5-4 and TRBJ2-3, with 8 bases identical to TRBD2. The germline V gene encodes CDR1 SGHNT and CDR2 YYREEE (reference sequence). V was pared by 4 bases and J by 6 bases, with 10 bases of the junction left unmatched. The CDR3 contains 15 residues. This chain's CDR3 is CASSTTSGGVDTQYF. For the CDR3, the DNA is TGTGCCAGCAGCACCACTAGCGGAGGGGTGGATACGCAGTATTTT.

This clone has only a few counts. The chain couples TRBV6-5 to TRBJ2-7; D is uncertain. V was cut by 3 bases and J by 2 bases, with 8 bases left in between. This CDR3 region has 13 residues. Per the germline V gene, CDR1 is MNHEY and CDR2 is SVGAGI. The CDR3 coding sequence is TGTGCCAGCAGTTATTCAGGCACCTACGAGCAGTACTTC. It codes for CASSYSGTYEQYF.

The chain couples TRBV18 to TRBJ1-1; 11 positions match TRBD1. V lost 5 bases to trimming and J lost 3 bases; unmatched junction nucleotides: 5. Germline loops: CDR1 KGHSH, CDR2 LQKENI. This CDR3 has 15 residues. The CDR3 DNA follows: TGTGCCAGCTCAGAACGGACAGGGGGCTACACTGAAGCTTTCTTT. The encoded protein is CASSERTGGYTEAFF.

This clone was seen once. The genes are TRBV27 and TRBJ2-7; the D gene is possibly TRBD2 (5 bases). The CDR3 runs 13 residues. The V gene lost 2 bases and the J gene lost 4 bases, with 9 bases spanning the gap. Germline assignment: CDR1 MNHEY and CDR2 SMNVEV (reference sequence). The CDR3 here is CASSLGRGYEQYF. The CDR3 DNA reads as TGTGCCAGCAGTTTAGGGAGAGGTTACGAGCAGTACTTC.

This clone was detected a few times. An end of the junction does not agree with germline; a read error may underlie this. The gene calls are TRBV2 and TRBJ2-3; a possible D gene is TRBD2 (5 bases). Per germline, CDR1 SNHLY and CDR2 FYNNEI. This CDR3 comprises 14 residues. The CDR3 DNA is TGTGCCAGCAGTGAGACATCTAGCACAGATACGCAGTGTTTT. Translated, it gives CASSETSSTDTQCF.

The chain has TRBV2 and TRBJ1-2, with TRBD1 matching over 7 bases. V shed 5 bases and J 6 bases; nucleotides not matched to a gene: 9. Germline CDR1 reads SNHLY; CDR2 reads FYNNEI. The CDR3 runs 14 residues. The CDR3 here is CASSQNRGHDGYTF. For the CDR3, the DNA is TGTGCCAGCAGTCAAAATAGGGGGCACGATGGCTACACCTTC.

The rearrangement links TRBV5-4 to TRBJ2-7, with TRBD2 identical over 7 bases. The length of the CDR3 is 11 residues. CDR1 and CDR2 from the germline V gene are SGHNT and YYREEE (reference sequence). Trimming cost V 4 bases and J 7 bases; bases outside gene matches: 2. The CDR3 protein is CASSIGGEQYF. CDR3 sequence (DNA): TGTGCCAGCAGCATCGGGGGGGAGCAGTACTTC.

V usage is TRBV19 and J usage is TRBJ2-7, with TRBD2 identical over 8 bases. This CDR3 has 14 amino acids. The V gene's germline CDR1 is LNHDA and CDR2 SQIVND (reference sequence). After removal of 1 base from V and 6 bases from J, the junction contained 5 bases not matched to a gene. CDR3 DNA sequence: TGTGCCAGTAGTATAGCGGGGGGGCCCTTCGAGCAGTACTTC. It is translated as CASSIAGGPFEQYF. The full variable domain, in which reference TRBV19 and TRBJ2-7 provide the parts outside the CDR3, is DGGITQSPKYLFRKEGQNVTLSCEQNLNHDAMYWYRQDPGQGLRLIYYSQIVNDFQKGDIAEGYSVSREKKESFPLTVTSAQKNPTAFYLCASSIAGGPFEQYFGPGTRLTVT.

The table lists this clone with many counts. The chain combines TRBV28 with TRBJ1-1; 9 nucleotides match TRBD1. Losses at the gene ends were 7 bases for V and 1 base for J; bases not matched to a gene: 4. Per the germline V gene, CDR1 is MDHEN and CDR2 is SYDVKM. The CDR3 consists of 14 residues. The CDR3 is CASIRTGANTEAFF. Written as DNA, the CDR3 is TGTGCCAGCATTCGGACAGGGGCGAACACTGAAGCTTTCTTT.

This chain uses TRBV2 with TRBJ2-7, with D possibly matching TRBD2 (6 bases). The CDR3 sequence is 12 residues long. CDR1 SNHLY and CDR2 FYNNEI come from the germline V gene. Trimming left V 5 bases short and J 3 bases short, with 8 bases between. The CDR3 DNA is TGTGCCAGCAGTTTAGCGGTCTACGAGCAGTACTTC. Its translation is CASSLAVYEQYF.

This clone came up a few times. The J gene is TRBJ1-5, the V gene TRBV28; no clear D. Germline CDR1 MDHEN, CDR2 SYDVKM. The length of the CDR3 is 16 residues. Between the trimmed V and J ends, which lost 6 bases and 2 bases, there was a span of 17 bases. The CDR3 spells CASSAPGSPGNQPQHF. The CDR3 DNA sequence: TGTGCCAGCAGCGCGCCCGGTTCTCCGGGCAATCAGCCCCAGCATTTT.

The V and J genes are TRBV19 and TRBJ2-3, with TRBD1 as a possible D gene (6 bases). Trimming took 5 bases from V and 2 from J, leaving 14 bases between them. CDR3 length: 15 residues. Germline loops: CDR1 LNHDA, CDR2 SQIVND (reference sequence). The CDR3 loop is CASSSGQGTTDTQYF. As DNA, the CDR3 is TGTGCCAGTAGTTCTGGTCAGGGGACCACAGATACGCAGTATTTT.

The chain carries TRBV30 and TRBJ1-2, with no clear D. CDR1 and CDR2 (germline): GTSNPN, SVGIG (reference sequence). The CDR3 consists of 12 residues. V was pared by 1 base and J by 7 bases, with 10 bases between. CDR3 DNA: TGTGCCTGGAGTGGCGGGCCTAGTGGCTACACCTTC. It is translated as CAWSGGPSGYTF.

The V gene is TRBV11-3, the J gene TRBJ2-3; D possibly corresponds to TRBD2 (5 bases). CDR1 is SGHNT, CDR2 YENEEA, per germline. Deletions cut 1 base from V and 4 bases from J, with 15 bases between. There are 16 residues in the CDR3. DNA for the CDR3: TGTGCCAGCAGCTTAGGCCGCGGACTCTACCCAGATACGCAGTATTTT. Its protein is CASSLGRGLYPDTQYF.

The chain combines TRBV7-9 with TRBJ2-7; the D gene is possibly TRBD1 (6 bases). V gave up 1 base and J gave up 2 bases, with 21 bases separating them. The CDR3 length is 18 residues. Germline values: CDR1 SEHNR, CDR2 FQNEAQ (reference sequence). CDR3 in DNA: TGTGCCAGCAGCTTAGGCCGTTGGTTTTGGGACACCCCCTACGAGCAGTACTTC. Translating gives CASSLGRWFWDTPYEQYF.

This chain joins TRBV5-1 and TRBJ2-5, with 9 nucleotides matching TRBD2. With the DNA end fitting TRBJ2-7 better, the J assignment may be wrong. CDR1 SGHRS and CDR2 YFSETQ come from the germline V gene. The CDR3 length is 14 residues. The CDR3 coding sequence is TGCGCCAGCAGCTTTAGCGGGGGTTATAACGAGCAGTACTTC. Amino acids: CASSFSGGYNEQYF.

The chain joins TRBV25-1 to TRBJ2-5; D perhaps matches TRBD1 (5 bases). The J call may be incorrect, as the DNA end agrees better with TRBJ2-7. This CDR3 contains 13 residues. Germline V gene lookup returns CDR1 MGHDK and CDR2 SYGVNS. The chain's CDR3 is CASSATRASEQYF. CDR3 coding DNA: TGTGCCAGCAGTGCGACCAGGGCAAGCGAGCAGTACTTC.

The chain links TRBV11-2 to TRBJ1-3; the D is unclear. The V gene's germline CDR1 is SGHAT and CDR2 FQNNGV. There are 14 residues in the CDR3. The V end lost 3 bases, the J end lost 0 bases, and 6 bases lay between the germline ends. CDR3 amino acids: CASSLADSGNTIYF. The CDR3 DNA reads as TGTGCCAGCAGCTTGGCAGACTCTGGAAACACCATATATTTT. The whole variable domain, remainder taken from reference TRBV11-2 and TRBJ1-3, is EAGVAQSPRYKIIEKRQSVAFWCNPISGHATLYWYQQILGQGPKLLIQFQNNGVVDDSQLPKDRFSAERLKGVDSTLKIQPAKLEDSAVYLCASSLADSGNTIYFGEGSWLTVV.

The rearrangement links TRBV5-4 to TRBJ2-2; 10 nucleotides match TRBD1. In germline, CDR1 is SGHNT, CDR2 YYREEE (reference sequence). V lost 3 bases, J lost 7 bases, and 12 bases stayed unmatched. This CDR3 contains 17 residues. CDR3 residues: CASSSDRDRGRSGELFF. For the CDR3, the DNA is TGTGCCAGCAGCTCAGATAGGGACAGGGGACGGAGCGGGGAGCTGTTTTTT. The full variable domain, its missing parts supplied by reference TRBV5-4 and TRBJ2-2, is ETGVTQSPTHLIKTRGQQVTLRCSSQSGHNTVSWYQQALGQGPQFIFQYYREEENGRGNFPPRFSGLQFPNYSSELNVNALELDDSALYLCASSSDRDRGRSGELFFGEGSRLTVL.

CDR3 sequence: CASSQTGDNRSGANVLTF. The CDR3 DNA is TGTGCCAGCTCTCAGACAGGGGATAATAGGTCTGGGGCCAACGTCCTGACTTTC. This chain uses TRBV18 with TRBJ2-6; 8 bases agree with TRBD1. Losses at the gene ends were 6 bases for V and 1 base for J; bases not matched to a gene: 11. The germline V gene has CDR1 KGHSH and CDR2 LQKENI. The CDR3 sequence is 18 residues long.

The DNA for the CDR3 is TGTGCCAGCAGCTTGGAGAGGGTAGGATATGGCTACACCTTC. It is translated as CASSLERVGYGYTF. The J gene is TRBJ1-2, the V gene TRBV5-6; D not certain. This CDR3 has 14 amino acids. The germline CDR1 and CDR2 sequences are SGHDT and YYEEEE. V was pared by 0 bases and J by 5 bases, with 11 bases between.